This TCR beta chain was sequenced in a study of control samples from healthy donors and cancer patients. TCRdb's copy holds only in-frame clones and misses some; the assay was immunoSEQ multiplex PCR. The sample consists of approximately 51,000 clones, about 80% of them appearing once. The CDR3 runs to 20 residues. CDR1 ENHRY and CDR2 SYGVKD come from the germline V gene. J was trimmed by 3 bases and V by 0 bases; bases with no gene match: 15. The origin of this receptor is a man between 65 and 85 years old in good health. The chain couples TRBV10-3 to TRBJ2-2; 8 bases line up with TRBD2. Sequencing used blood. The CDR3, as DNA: TGTGCCATCAGTGAGTCTCGGGTGTTAGTAGCGGGACGCCACACCGGGGAGCTGTTTTTT. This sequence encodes CAISESRVLVAGRHTGELFF.